The TCR beta chain under discussion was sequenced for a study of blood T cells in healthy people across ages (dated by TCRdb to about 2015). Study-level background: In model experiments, template switching captured roughly one uniquely barcoded TCR beta cDNA molecule for every two T cells. To track age-related changes in TCR beta repertoire diversity, the study relied on deep sequencing normalized with unique cDNA molecular identifiers. Donors were grouped into four age groups: young (average approximately 15 years), middle-aged (39), aged (approximately 67) and long-lived (just over 80). Donors of different ages were randomly distributed across sequencing lanes to avoid experimental bias. Two additional independent replicas of 1 million unique cDNA reads from the same blood draw were analyzed for two donors (one aged 18 to 30 and one aged 80 or older).

Systemically healthy Caucasian individuals from Russia, roughly 40 in total and aged roughly 6 to 100 years, were included as donors. Each donor gave around 9.8 milliliters of peripheral blood, collected into EDTA-treated Vacutainer tubes. PBMCs were isolated by Ficoll-Paque density-gradient centrifugation, with at least 7 million obtained per sample. Trizol reagent was used to extract total RNA from the PBMCs, yielding at least 5 micrograms per sample. For every donor, an aliquot of PBMCs went through flow cytometry to measure the percentages of naive CD45RAhigh/CD27high T cells. The germline V gene gives CDR1 as SGHRS and CDR2 as YFSETQ. The CDR3 starts with the cysteine, ends with the phenylalanine, and has 14 residues. Only CDR3 DNA is held: 42 bases, read in frame from base 1. V loses 1 base, J loses 0 bases, and the germline ends lie 8 bases apart. To prepare the library, 5' RACE was applied. The run used an Illumina HiSeq 2500. A second PCR of roughly 7 to 11 cycles was run with a J-beta primer mix and a sample-barcoded 5' primer. Each TCR beta cDNA molecule received a unique molecular identifier from a template-switch 5' adaptor carrying 12 random nucleotides. At least 2.5 million CDR3-containing paired-end reads were obtained from each sample. First-strand cDNA synthesis was performed from all RNA using the Mint cDNA synthesis kit, with priming by a TRBC-specific oligonucleotide. Following uracil-DNA glycosylase treatment, a first 18-cycle PCR with universal primers M1SS and BC2_uni_R was performed on all cDNA. The authors' pipeline ran thus. For normalization, 1 million high-quality reads, each with a distinct molecular identifier, were randomly selected from each sample. Instead of being binned into consensus sequences, reads with shared molecular identifiers were discarded. MiTCR, with a Q25 quality threshold and the strictest error-elimination algorithm, was used for CDR3 identification, clonotype clustering and error correction. Lower-bound total TCR beta diversity was estimated with a nonparametric unseen species model using Euler transformation. TCRdb handled the public reads itself, with Q25 trimming in fastp and clone calling in MiXCR, and kept productive beta chains. CDR3 protein duplicates are merged, each entry listing the most common genes and DNA. The V and J calls and clone size are TCRdb's, not the authors'. Across this sample there are about 1,500,000 distinct CDR3 sequences, with 25% to 30% seen only once. The ten largest make up 7.7% of the sample.

Here is what the overall study found, with its caveats: Estimates of total diversity from one million sequenced T cells were regarded as lower bounds and underestimates. Conclusive comparison of naive and antigen-experienced compartments was prevented by the profiling of bulk unsorted PBMCs. As age increased, observed TCR beta diversity per million T cells dropped in a roughly linear way, and a significant reduction was already evident by age 40. Compared with the aged group, the long-lived group had more naive CD4+ T cells, fewer expanded clones and increased TCR diversity, a pattern suggesting age selection. Donor CMV infection status was unknown, potentially confounding age-related changes in expanded clonotypes. A strong correlation was found between observed TCR beta diversity and the percentage of naive T cells measured by flow cytometry.

This clonotype was seen repeatedly, ten times or more. Its antigen specificity is not known. The record has no base qualities; no much larger clone is one base away. The material sequenced was blood. The rearrangement combines TRBV5-1 with TRBJ2-7; TRBD2 is a weak D gene call, 6 bases matching. The receptor was isolated from a woman aged 25 to 39 in good health. The CDR3 region has the sequence CASSLWRDSYEQYF. The DNA sequence reads TGCGCCAGCAGCTTGTGGCGGGACTCCTACGAGCAGTACTTC.